This is a list of T cell receptor beta chains from one sample in a study of regulatory T cells in long-lasting Graves disease. TCRdb fed the multiplex PCR reads into MiXCR, producing one record per CDR3 protein. The sample yields under 350,000 distinct CDR3 sequences, 22% seen once. The sample consisted of peripheral blood mononuclear cells (PBMCs), taken when the disease was refractory, from a patient treated with antithyroid drugs. These receptors originate from a female donor with Graves disease. Each CDR3 is given with its conserved first and last residue. The D gene is left open where the match is weak. Clone size is stated in some rows and not others, as once, few, many or a class when expanded.

abundance	d_gene	v_gene	j_gene	CDR3aa	CDR3nt
.	.	TRBV27	TRBJ2-7	CTSRRSRQVELYF	TGTACCAGCCGACGCAGCCGACAGGTTGAATTGTACTTC
many	.	TRBV6-1	TRBJ2-1	CASSDVADSYNEQFF	TGTGCCAGCAGCGACGTAGCGGACTCCTACAATGAGCAGTTCTTC
.	TRBD2	TRBV6-5	TRBJ2-7	CASSYGGDGPKSSYEQYF	TGTGCCAGCAGTTACGGGGGGGATGGCCCGAAGAGCTCCTACGAGCAGTACTTC
.	TRBD2	TRBV7-9	TRBJ2-4	CASSSEREGNIQYF	TGTGCCAGCAGCTCCGAGCGGGAGGGGAACATTCAGTACTTC
.	.	TRBV6-2/TRBV6-3	TRBJ2-7	CASSNGAFYEQYF	TGTGCCAGCAGCAACGGAGCCTTCTACGAGCAGTACTTC
many	TRBD1	TRBV10-3	TRBJ1-1	CAISESLGQEMNTEAFF	TGTGCCATCAGTGAGTCGTTGGGACAGGAGATGAACACTGAAGCTTTCTTT
few	.	TRBV6-1	TRBJ1-4	CASSRSNEKLFF	TGTGCCAGCAGTCGGTCCAATGAAAAACTGTTTTTT
few	.	TRBV3-1	TRBJ2-7	CASSLGERVEQYF	TGTGCCAGCTCCCTCGGGGAACGTGTCGAGCAGTACTTC
many	TRBD1	TRBV5-1	TRBJ1-4	CASSDTGGTNEKLFF	TGCGCCAGCAGCGATACAGGGGGCACTAATGAAAAACTGTTTTTT
.	.	TRBV20-1	TRBJ2-7	CSASTVPLGEQYF	TGCAGTGCTAGCACAGTACCCCTCGGCGAGCAGTACTTC
.	.	TRBV3-2	TRBJ2-7	CANYRDFLCEQYF	TGTGCCAACTACCGGGATTTCCTCTGTGAGCAGTACTTC
.	.	TRBV10-1	TRBJ1-4	CASSVNRSFLFF	TGCGCCAGCAGTGTGAACCGGAGTTTTCTGTTTTTT
many	TRBD1	TRBV2	TRBJ1-2	CASRLDRERGGYTF	TGTGCCAGCAGATTGGACAGGGAGAGAGGTGGCTACACCTTC
few	TRBD1	TRBV28	TRBJ1-2	CASSPTGGFYGYTF	TGTGCCAGCAGCCCGACAGGGGGCTTCTATGGCTACACCTTC
.	.	TRBV4-3	TRBJ1-5	CASSQDRDGNQPQHF	TGCGCCAGCAGCCAAGATCGGGACGGAAATCAGCCCCAGCATTTT
few	TRBD1	TRBV20-1	TRBJ1-2	CSARDPTGRRDGYTF	TGCAGTGCTAGAGATCCGACAGGGAGAAGGGATGGCTACACCTTC
.	.	TRBV6-1	TRBJ2-7	CASRASSVYEQYF	TGTGCCAGCAGGGCTAGCTCGGTCTACGAGCAGTACTTC
many	.	TRBV6-2/TRBV6-3	TRBJ2-7	CASSQMYEQYF	TGTGCCAGCAGTCAAATGTACGAGCAGTACTTC
many	.	TRBV12-3/TRBV12-4	TRBJ2-7	CASSYLPGPYEQYF	TGTGCCAGCAGTTATCTCCCGGGCCCCTACGAGCAGTACTTC
many	.	TRBV28	TRBJ2-7	CASSLLQGRDEQYF	TGTGCCAGCAGTTTACTCCAGGGCCGGGACGAGCAGTACTTC
.	TRBD2	TRBV7-2	TRBJ2-4	CASSLPGGAKNIQYF	TGTGCCAGCAGCCTCCCGGGGGGAGCCAAAAACATTCAGTACTTC
many	.	TRBV28	TRBJ2-7	CASTISGAVSYEQYF	TGTGCCAGCACCATAAGTGGGGCTGTCTCCTACGAGCAGTACTTC
.	.	TRBV29-1	TRBJ2-5	CSVEGQRQETQYF	TGCAGCGTTGAAGGGCAGAGACAAGAGACCCAGTACTTC
.	TRBD2	TRBV20-1	TRBJ2-2	CSARESSGRLGELFF	TGCAGTGCTAGAGAATCAAGCGGGAGACTCGGGGAGCTGTTTTTT
many	TRBD1	TRBV6-1	TRBJ2-7	CASSRGYTSYEQYF	TGTGCCAGCAGCAGGGGGTACACGTCCTACGAGCAGTACTTC
.	.	TRBV20-1	TRBJ1-1	CSADQGPEAFF	TGCAGTGCTGATCAGGGTCCTGAAGCTTTCTTT
many	.	TRBV28	TRBJ1-1	CASSLITGFSANTEAFF	TGTGCCAGCAGCCTGATTACAGGGTTCTCTGCGAACACTGAAGCTTTCTTT
few	.	TRBV6-1	TRBJ1-5	CASRVGASQPQHF	TGTGCCAGCAGGGTGGGGGCTTCTCAGCCCCAGCATTTT
.	.	TRBV29-1	TRBJ2-3	CSVDHPGTDTQYF	TGCAGCGTTGATCACCCCGGCACAGATACGCAGTATTTT
.	TRBD2	TRBV6-2/TRBV6-3	TRBJ2-2	CASRPGLEGTGELFF	TGTGCCAGCCGCCCGGGACTAGAGGGTACCGGGGAGCTGTTTTTT
many	.	TRBV27	TRBJ2-5	CASSSPGLGETQYF	TGTGCCAGCAGTTCCCCAGGGCTGGGGGAGACCCAGTACTTC
.	TRBD2	TRBV6-1	TRBJ2-3	CASRKAAGGMDTQYF	TGTGCCAGCAGAAAAGCAGCGGGAGGCATGGATACGCAGTATTTT
.	.	TRBV4-1	TRBJ1-5	CASSQGWGEQPQHF	TGCGCCAGCAGCCAAGGATGGGGGGAACAGCCCCAGCATTTT
once	.	TRBV30	TRBJ1-5	CAWSVPSVSQPQHF	TGTGCCTGGAGTGTACCCTCCGTTAGTCAGCCCCAGCATTTT
.	TRBD1	TRBV7-2	TRBJ1-1	CASSPSGQVGTEAFF	TGTGCCAGCAGCCCTTCCGGACAGGTGGGCACTGAAGCTTTCTTT
.	TRBD2	TRBV28	TRBJ2-1	CASSLLSGGPNNEQFF	TGTGCCAGCAGTTTATTATCGGGAGGGCCGAATAATGAGCAGTTCTTC
once	TRBD1	TRBV9	TRBJ1-2	CASSVNPGQVDYGHTF	TGTGCCAGCAGCGTAAATCCCGGACAGGTTGACTATGGCCACACCTTC
.	.	TRBV5-6	TRBJ2-7	CASSLEGRGRSYEQYF	TGTGCCAGCAGCTTGGAGGGGCGGGGTCGCTCCTACGAGCAGTACTTC
.	.	TRBV4-1	TRBJ2-7	CASSIGPSGDEQYF	TGCGCCAGCAGCATAGGACCGTCGGGTGACGAGCAGTACTTC
.	.	TRBV7-2	TRBJ2-7	CASSQPTTGTYEQYF	TGTGCCAGCAGTCAACCCACGACAGGCACATACGAGCAGTACTTC
.	.	TRBV27	TRBJ2-5	CASSLSQQETQYF	TGTGCCAGCAGTTTGTCCCAGCAAGAGACCCAGTACTTC
.	.	TRBV19	TRBJ1-1	CASKLLGEGPNTEAFF	TGTGCCAGTAAACTTCTGGGGGAAGGGCCGAACACTGAAGCTTTCTTT
.	.	TRBV20-1	TRBJ2-7	CSASGGRSYEQYF	TGCAGTGCTAGCGGTGGCAGGTCCTACGAGCAGTACTTC
.	TRBD1	TRBV19	TRBJ1-1	CASSIGDRVGWRTEAFF	TGTGCCAGTAGTATAGGGGACAGGGTGGGTTGGCGGACTGAAGCTTTCTTT
many	.	TRBV12-3/TRBV12-4	TRBJ2-7	CASSRQTADEQYF	TGTGCCAGCAGTAGACAGACGGCCGACGAGCAGTACTTC
.	.	TRBV5-1	TRBJ2-1	CASSLVPRDNDEQFF	TGCGCCAGCAGCTTGGTGCCCCGGGACAACGATGAGCAGTTCTTC
.	.	TRBV6-1	TRBJ2-7	CASRLGHGVNKQYF	TGTGCCAGCAGATTGGGACACGGAGTCAATAAGCAGTACTTC
many	.	TRBV15	TRBJ1-6	CATSRDLGVSSYNSPLHF	TGTGCCACCAGCAGAGATTTGGGAGTTAGTTCCTATAATTCACCCCTCCACTTT
.	.	TRBV20-1	TRBJ1-4	CSAPQQGGEKLFF	TGCAGTGCTCCGCAGCAGGGCGGTGAAAAACTGTTTTTT
many	.	TRBV7-3	TRBJ2-5	CASSSPGEEETQYF	TGTGCCAGCAGCTCACCGGGGGAAGAAGAGACCCAGTACTTC
.	TRBD1	TRBV4-3	TRBJ2-5	CASSRDQQGARETQYF	TGCGCCAGCAGCCGTGACCAACAGGGGGCACGGGAGACCCAGTACTTC
.	.	TRBV28	TRBJ2-1	CASSFRQGRNEQFF	TGTGCCAGCAGTTTTCGGCAGGGCAGGAATGAGCAGTTCTTC
many	.	TRBV6-5	TRBJ2-7	CASSYGRSVSYEQYF	TGTGCCAGCAGTTACGGACGTTCGGTTTCCTACGAGCAGTACTTC
many	.	TRBV6-1	TRBJ1-1	CASSEKTRFQNTEAFF	TGTGCCAGCAGTGAAAAGACTAGGTTCCAGAACACTGAAGCTTTCTTT
.	.	TRBV6-2/TRBV6-3	TRBJ1-1	CASSYSLLNTEAFF	TGTGCCAGCAGTTACTCGCTGTTGAACACTGAAGCTTTCTTT